These 22 T cell receptor beta chains were sequenced from one sample in a study of technical replicates of blood from a few donors. Assay used: immunoSEQ multiplex PCR; TCRdb lists only in-frame clones, some missing. The sample has approximately 79,000 clones; approximately 97% are singletons. Sequenced sample: T cells isolated from PBMCs. The source of these receptors is a human donor in good health.

The chain has TRBV6-1 and TRBJ2-1; the D gene is possibly TRBD2 (5 bases). Germline V lookup: CDR1 MNHNS, CDR2 SASEGT. Trimming took 10 bases from V and 2 from J, leaving 9 bases between them. CDR3 length: 12 amino acids. Written as DNA, the CDR3 is TGTGCCACCATACTAGCCTACAATGAGCAGTTCTTC. Its translation is CATILAYNEQFF.

The CDR3: CASSTILAGQGNTEAFF. The CDR3, as DNA: TGTGCCAGTAGTACGATCTTGGCGGGACAGGGTAACACTGAAGCTTTCTTT. J is TRBJ1-1 and V is TRBV19; 9 bases match TRBD1. CDR1 is LNHDA and CDR2 is SQIVND in the germline V gene (reference sequence). Germline trimming cut 4 bases from V and 2 bases from J; bases unmatched to any gene: 11. This CDR3 is 17 amino acids long.

The V and J genes are TRBV10-1 and TRBJ2-1; possible D gene TRBD1, 5 bases. CDR3 size: 14 residues. From germline, CDR1 is WNHNN and CDR2 SYGVQD (reference sequence). Trimming took 10 bases from V and 6 from J, leaving 19 bases between them. This chain's CDR3 is CATNQGGTTNEQFF. The CDR3 DNA follows: TGCGCCACCAACCAGGGCGGTACCACCAATGAGCAGTTCTTC.

This chain uses TRBV6-1 with TRBJ1-2, with a weak D call TRBD1 (6 bases). The CDR3 totals 15 residues. V gave up 6 bases and J gave up 3 bases, with 17 bases separating them. The germline V gene has CDR1 MNHNS and CDR2 SASEGT. The CDR3, as DNA: TGTGCCAGCAGCGGGACACACGGAAACTACTATGGCTACACCTTC. It is translated as CASSGTHGNYYGYTF.

The chain carries TRBV5-1 and TRBJ2-7, with D possibly matching TRBD1 (6 bases). CDR1 is SGHRS, CDR2 YFSETQ, per germline. The CDR3 is made up of 15 amino acids. Deletions cut 0 bases from V and 1 base from J, with 11 bases between. CDR3: CASSLGGQGSYEQYF. The CDR3 DNA sequence: TGCGCCAGCAGCTTGGGGGGTCAGGGGTCCTACGAGCAGTACTTC.

The gene calls are TRBV11-2 and TRBJ2-1; no definite D call. V lost 0 bases and J 10 bases, leaving 10 bases between the germline ends. Germline V gene sequence: CDR1 SGHAT, CDR2 FQNNGV. The CDR3 is made up of 13 amino acids. In DNA, the CDR3 is TGTGCCAGCAGCTTAGATCCGACCAGGGAGCAGTTCTTC. This sequence encodes CASSLDPTREQFF.

The rearrangement joins TRBV30 to TRBJ2-3; D is undetermined. V lost 0 bases and J lost 5, with 15 bases in between. The CDR3 has 15 residues. Germline values: CDR1 GTSNPN, CDR2 SVGIG (reference sequence). CDR3 nucleotide sequence: TGTGCCTGGAGTGTACTGCCTAGGAACCTAGATACGCAGTATTTT. Translation: CAWSVLPRNLDTQYF.

J is TRBJ2-1 and V is TRBV19; 12 nucleotides align to TRBD2. The CDR3 extends over 16 amino acids. Germline V gives CDR1 LNHDA, CDR2 SQIVND (reference sequence). J was trimmed by 5 bases and V by 5 bases; bases with no gene match: 7. This chain's CDR3 is CASSRWTSGMNNEQFF. DNA for the CDR3: TGTGCCAGTAGTCGCTGGACTAGCGGGATGAACAATGAGCAGTTCTTC. The whole variable domain, filled in from reference TRBV19 and TRBJ2-1, reads DGGITQSPKYLFRKEGQNVTLSCEQNLNHDAMYWYRQDPGQGLRLIYYSQIVNDFQKGDIAEGYSVSREKKESFPLTVTSAQKNPTAFYLCASSRWTSGMNNEQFFGPGTRLTVL.

This chain uses TRBV9 with TRBJ2-6; 8 bases align to TRBD2. The CDR3 is made up of 18 amino acids. Germline V gives CDR1 SGDLS, CDR2 YYNGEE. The junction had 11 bases not matched to a gene; V was cut back by 5 bases and J by 1 base. The CDR3 coding sequence is TGTGCCAGCAGTCCTCCGAGGACTAGCCCTTCTGGGGCCAACGTCCTGACTTTC. Translating it yields CASSPPRTSPSGANVLTF.

The V and J genes are TRBV27 and TRBJ2-7, with D possibly matching TRBD1 (5 bases). This CDR3 contains 13 residues. Trimming took off 3 bases at V and 0 bases at J, with 6 bases between the two ends. CDR1 and CDR2 from the germline V gene are MNHEY and SMNVEV (reference sequence). CDR3 nucleotides: TGTGCCAGCAGTTTCGACAGCTCCTACGAGCAGTACTTC. Amino acids: CASSFDSSYEQYF.

V is TRBV4-3 and J is TRBJ2-7; tentatively, D is TRBD2 (6 bases). The V end lost 1 base, the J end lost 6 bases, and 7 bases lay between the germline ends. CDR3 length: 12 residues. Germline values: CDR1 LGHNA, CDR2 YSLEER. The CDR3 loop is CASSQGRGEQYF. The CDR3 region has the DNA TGCGCCAGCAGCCAAGGGAGGGGCGAGCAGTACTTC.

This chain connects TRBV19 to TRBJ1-1; perhaps TRBD1 as D (5 bases). This CDR3 comprises 11 residues. Germline CDR1 reads LNHDA; CDR2 reads SQIVND (reference sequence). Trimming shortened V by 9 bases and J by 4 bases, and 9 bases separated the two germline ends. CDR3 DNA sequence: TGTGCCAGCCAAAGGGGCACTGAAGCTTTCTTT. Amino acid sequence: CASQRGTEAFF.

This chain joins TRBV30 and TRBJ2-5; D may be TRBD2 (5 bases). The V end lost 1 base, the J end lost 10 bases, and 10 bases lay between the germline ends. Germline-derived CDR1 and CDR2 are GTSNPN and SVGIG (reference sequence). This CDR3 region has 11 residues. CDR3 nucleotides: TGTGCCTGGAGTGGAACCGGGGACCAGTACTTC. Amino acids: CAWSGTGDQYF.

This chain uses TRBV12-5 with TRBJ2-2; TRBD2 agrees at 15 bases. Unmatched junction bases numbered 3, after V lost 1 base and J lost 9 bases. Germline V gives CDR1 LGHNT, CDR2 FRNRAP. The CDR3 runs to 16 residues. CDR3 protein: CASGLAGTSGRWELFF. The CDR3 coding sequence is TGTGCTAGTGGTTTGGCCGGGACTAGCGGGAGGTGGGAGCTGTTTTTT.

The chain is built from TRBV7-9 and TRBJ1-2, with a tentative D call TRBD1 (6 bases). V was pared by 1 base and J by 5 bases, with 14 bases between. The CDR3 contains 15 residues. The germline V gene encodes CDR1 SEHNR and CDR2 FQNEAQ (reference sequence). CDR3 amino acids: CASSLGPQGTYGYTF. CDR3 nucleotides: TGTGCCAGCAGCTTAGGCCCGCAGGGGACATATGGCTACACCTTC.

This chain joins TRBV29-1 and TRBJ1-5, with D perhaps TRBD1 (5 bases). This CDR3 region has 11 residues. Germline CDR1 is SQVTM and CDR2 is ANQGSEA. Trimming took 6 bases from V and 4 from J, leaving 7 bases between them. CDR3 amino acids: CSVGENQPQHF. DNA for the CDR3: TGCAGCGTAGGGGAAAATCAGCCCCAGCATTTT.

This chain links TRBV9 with TRBJ2-3; a possible D gene is TRBD2 (5 bases). Between the trimmed V and J ends, which lost 0 bases and 4 bases, there was a span of 12 bases. Germline CDR1 SGDLS, CDR2 YYNGEE. This CDR3 region has 15 residues. CDR3 bases: TGTGCCAGCAGCGTAGGCGGGTCAACCTCAGATACGCAGTATTTT. This translates into CASSVGGSTSDTQYF.

V is TRBV11-2 and J is TRBJ2-1; D remains unclear. Looked up from germline, CDR1 is SGHAT and CDR2 is FQNNGV. V gave up 4 bases and J gave up 0 bases, with 7 bases separating them. This CDR3 is built from 14 residues. The CDR3 reads CASSYESSYNEQFF. The CDR3 bases are TGTGCCAGCAGCTATGAGAGCTCCTACAATGAGCAGTTCTTC.

The chain has TRBV11-2 and TRBJ2-7; 8 positions agree with TRBD1. Germline CDR1 and CDR2: SGHAT and FQNNGV. Trimming removed 5 bases from V and 3 bases from J; junction bases left unmatched: 9. The CDR3 runs 15 residues. In nucleotides, the CDR3 is TGTGCCAGCAGCCCCGGCCGGACAGGGCTCTACGAGCAGTACTTC. Translated: CASSPGRTGLYEQYF.

The J gene is TRBJ1-4, the V gene TRBV6-5; 11 positions match TRBD1. Germline values: CDR1 MNHEY, CDR2 SVGAGI. The junction had 8 bases not matched to a gene; V was cut back by 6 bases and J by 8 bases. This CDR3 contains 15 residues. CDR3 sequence reads: CASRSKDRGREKLFF. In nucleotides, the CDR3 is TGTGCCAGCAGATCAAAGGACAGGGGGCGAGAAAAACTGTTTTTT.

J is TRBJ2-3 and V is TRBV4-1, with TRBD2 matching 10 bases. Germline assignment: CDR1 MGHRA and CDR2 YSYEKL. Trimming at V came to 0 bases and at J to 4 bases, leaving 1 base not matched to a gene. This CDR3 is built from 15 residues. The CDR3 region has the DNA TGCGCCAGCAGCCAAGAAAGCGGGAGGGCAGATACGCAGTATTTT. Translated: CASSQESGRADTQYF.

In nucleotides, the CDR3 is TGTGCCAGCAGCTCGCCAGCGGGAGTGGCCTACGAGCAGTACTTC. Translated, it gives CASSSPAGVAYEQYF. The chain is built from TRBV7-9 and TRBJ2-7; 8 bases agree with TRBD2. Trimming at V came to 4 bases and at J to 2 bases, leaving 7 bases not matched to a gene. The CDR3 runs to 15 residues. The germline CDR1 and CDR2 sequences are SEHNR and FQNEAQ (reference sequence).